Listed here is a single TCR beta chain. Other DNA sequences from this sample encode an identical CDR3 as well. Second-dose recipients at about 4 or about 12 weeks were treated as one pooled group. V was clipped by 4 bases and J by 10 bases; unmatched bases: 5. Germline CDR1 and CDR2: MNHEY and SMNVEV (reference sequence). The CDR3 has 14 amino acids. These data belong to a study of T cell responses to AZD1222 COVID-19 vaccine. Sequencing used immunoSEQ multiplex PCR; TCRdb keeps in-frame clones, though not all of them. This table holds about 140,000 clones, about 89% found once. This material consisted of peripheral blood, taken 28 days after the second AZD1222 dose. This rearrangement joins TRBV27 to TRBJ1-6; 9 bases match TRBD1. This clonotype originated in an adult who received the AZD1222 COVID-19 vaccine. The CDR3 protein is CASSSGTGRSPLHF. The CDR3 region has the DNA TGTGCCAGCAGTTCCGGGACAGGGAGGTCACCCCTCCACTTT.